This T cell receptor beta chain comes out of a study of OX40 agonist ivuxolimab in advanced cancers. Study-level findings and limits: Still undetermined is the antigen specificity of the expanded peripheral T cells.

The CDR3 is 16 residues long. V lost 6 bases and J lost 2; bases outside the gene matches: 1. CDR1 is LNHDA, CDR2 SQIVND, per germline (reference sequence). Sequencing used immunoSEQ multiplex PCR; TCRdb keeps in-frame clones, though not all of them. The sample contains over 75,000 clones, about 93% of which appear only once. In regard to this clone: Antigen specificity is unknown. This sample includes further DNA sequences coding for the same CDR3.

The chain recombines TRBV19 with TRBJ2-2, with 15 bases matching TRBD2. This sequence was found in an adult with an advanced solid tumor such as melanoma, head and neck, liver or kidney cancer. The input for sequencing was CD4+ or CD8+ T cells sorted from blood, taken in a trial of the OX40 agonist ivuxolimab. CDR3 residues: CASRGLAGGNTGELFF. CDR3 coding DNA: TGTGCCAGTAGGGGACTAGCGGGAGGTAACACCGGGGAGCTGTTTTTT.